This T cell receptor (beta chain) was recovered during a study of T cell clones after liver transplantation. The method was immunoSEQ multiplex PCR; TCRdb's version includes in-frame clones alone and lacks a portion of them. The sample includes some 80,000 clones, 84% of them seen just once. Looked up from germline, CDR1 is LNHDA and CDR2 is SQIVND (reference sequence). V dropped 5 bases and J dropped 4 bases, with 9 bases sitting between them. The CDR3 runs 13 residues. The chain carries TRBV19 and TRBJ1-3, with a weak D call TRBD1 (5 bases). This TCR derives from a human patient who received a liver transplant. The graft donor may have given rise to some T cells. Here the sequenced sample was CD4+ T cells from blood, taken about 50 months after liver transplant. In DNA, the CDR3 is TGTGCCAGTAGTCAGGGCGCGGGAAACACCATATATTTT. Residues: CASSQGAGNTIYF.